These T cell receptor beta chains were read from a single sample in a study of T-cell reconstitution after alpha-beta-depleted transplantation in children. TCRdb reprocessed the PCR reads with MiXCR, giving one entry per CDR3 protein. The data contain roughly 500,000 distinct CDR3 sequences, roughly 33% of them seen just once; the ten biggest clones take up 2% to 3%. Here the sequenced sample was PBMCs from the stem cell graft donor, taken from the stem cell graft. These receptors originate from a human donor who donated a stem cell graft to a child with aplastic anemia. Each CDR3 is given with its conserved first and last residue. D genes are given only for firm matches. Some rows have no size entry. The others give once, few or many, or a class for an expanded clone.

D gene	clone size	V gene	J gene	CDR3 DNA	CDR3 protein
NA	NA	TRBV5-6	TRBJ2-3	TGTGCCAGCAGCTTGAAGGGAATAGATACGCAGTATTTT	CASSLKGIDTQYF
NA	NA	TRBV7-2	TRBJ1-1	TGTGCCAGCAGCTTAATCACGGTTTCCACTGAAGCTTTCTTT	CASSLITVSTEAFF
NA	few	TRBV20-1	TRBJ1-5	TGCAGTGCTAGAGATCAGCCAGGGTGGAATCAGCCCCAGCATTTT	CSARDQPGWNQPQHF
TRBD2	NA	TRBV28	TRBJ2-3	TGTGCCAGCAGTTTATTAGGTAGCGGGGAGACAGATACGCAGTATTTT	CASSLLGSGETDTQYF
TRBD2	NA	TRBV18	TRBJ2-7	TGTGCCAGCTCACCCCTAGCGGGAGCGGACGAGCAGTACTTC	CASSPLAGADEQYF
NA	few	TRBV6-5	TRBJ1-2	TGTGCCAGCAGTTTAAGCGACGCTAACTATGGCTACACCTTC	CASSLSDANYGYTF
TRBD1	NA	TRBV27	TRBJ2-1	TGTGCCAGTGCTACCGGGACAGCCCTATTCAATGAGCAGTTCTTC	CASATGTALFNEQFF
NA	few	TRBV30	TRBJ2-1	TGTGCCTGGATGTCTTTGGGCAGCTCCTACAATGAGCAGTTCTTC	CAWMSLGSSYNEQFF
NA	NA	TRBV10-3	TRBJ2-3	TGTGCCATCAGTGAATCGGCGGGCAGGGCAGATACGCAGTATTTT	CAISESAGRADTQYF
TRBD2	few	TRBV29-1	TRBJ2-1	TGCAGCGTAGCCGGGCTAGCGGGGTCCTACAATGAGCAGTTCTTC	CSVAGLAGSYNEQFF
NA	few	TRBV12-3/TRBV12-4	TRBJ2-6	TGTGCCAGCAGAACCCAGGGCTCTGGGGCCAACGTCCTGACTTTC	CASRTQGSGANVLTF
NA	NA	TRBV5-1	TRBJ2-6	TGCGCCAGCAGCTGGGGTTGGGAGGCCAACGTCCTGACTTTC	CASSWGWEANVLTF
NA	few	TRBV20-1	TRBJ1-1	TGCAGTGCTAGAGACCCGACAGGGAACACTGAAGCTTTCTTT	CSARDPTGNTEAFF
NA	few	TRBV12-3/TRBV12-4	TRBJ1-6	TGTGCCAGCAGCCCACAGGGACCTACGCCCCTCCACTTT	CASSPQGPTPLHF
NA	NA	TRBV6-5	TRBJ1-1	TGTGCCAGCAGTTCCGACGGTCTCATGAACACTGAAGCTTTCTTT	CASSSDGLMNTEAFF
NA	NA	TRBV7-9	TRBJ1-6	TGTGCCAGCAGCCAGAACGATAGGTTGCGGACAGTATCACCCCTCCACTTT	CASSQNDRLRTVSPLHF
NA	few	TRBV5-1	TRBJ1-5	TGCGCCAGCAGCTTGGGACCATCGGGGCAGCCGCTAAATCAGCCCCAGCATTTT	CASSLGPSGQPLNQPQHF
NA	NA	TRBV7-2	TRBJ1-1	TGTGCCAGCAGCTTAAGCGCCGACGGGAACACTGAAGCTTTCTTT	CASSLSADGNTEAFF
NA	few	TRBV6-5	TRBJ1-1	TGTGCCAGCAGTTACTCTGCGGGAGGCATGAACACTGAAGCTTTCTTT	CASSYSAGGMNTEAFF
TRBD1	NA	TRBV28	TRBJ2-1	TGTGCCAGCAGGGTCCGGGACAGGGGTTCCTACGAGCAGTTCTTC	CASRVRDRGSYEQFF
NA	few	TRBV7-8	TRBJ1-4	TGTGCCAGCAGCTCCCCGGGACTCCTACGCGAAAAACTGTTTTTT	CASSSPGLLREKLFF
TRBD1	once	TRBV12-3/TRBV12-4	TRBJ1-4	TGTGCCAGCAGTTCCTATTCGGCGGACAGGAAACTGTTTTTT	CASSSYSADRKLFF
TRBD2	NA	TRBV24-1	TRBJ2-3	TGTGCCACCAGTGATCCGCGGACTAGCGGGAAATTAAATACGCAGTATTTT	CATSDPRTSGKLNTQYF
NA	NA	TRBV20-1	TRBJ2-4	TGCAGTGCTAGCTTCAGGGTGGCCAAAAACATTCAGTACTTC	CSASFRVAKNIQYF
TRBD1	few	TRBV7-2	TRBJ2-7	TGTGCCAGCAGCCCCCGGGACAGTAACCGAGAGCAGTACTTC	CASSPRDSNREQYF
TRBD1	NA	TRBV6-2/TRBV6-3	TRBJ1-5	TGTGCCAGCACCAGGACAGGGAGAGGCAATCAGCCCCAGCATTTT	CASTRTGRGNQPQHF
NA	NA	TRBV28	TRBJ2-3	TGTGCCAGCAGTTCCGGGACGCGCCAGCCAGATACGCAGTATTTT	CASSSGTRQPDTQYF
TRBD1	NA	TRBV28	TRBJ2-1	TGTGCCAGCAGTTTAACAGGGGCTGTCGATGAGCAGTTCTTC	CASSLTGAVDEQFF
NA	many	TRBV28	TRBJ2-1	TGTGCCAGCAGGTTAGGGATCGAGCAGTTCTTC	CASRLGIEQFF
TRBD1	few	TRBV7-8	TRBJ1-1	TGTGCCAGCAGCCCCCGACAGGGTGGAGAAGCTTTCTTT	CASSPRQGGEAFF
NA	NA	TRBV5-8	TRBJ1-4	TGTGCCAGCAGCCTATACAGGGTCCTGTCTAATGAAAAACTGTTTTTT	CASSLYRVLSNEKLFF
NA	few	TRBV6-5	TRBJ2-6	TGTGCCAGCAGTTTCCCTGGGGGGGCCAACGTCCTGACTTTC	CASSFPGGANVLTF
TRBD1	NA	TRBV4-2	TRBJ2-7	TGTGCCAGCAGCCAAGGGGACAGGGAGTATGACGAGCAGTACTTC	CASSQGDREYDEQYF
NA	many	TRBV20-1	TRBJ2-7	TGCAGTGCTGTAACAGGGACCACCCCCTACGAGCAGTACTTC	CSAVTGTTPYEQYF
NA	NA	TRBV28	TRBJ2-1	TGTGCCAGCAGTTTGGCGGGGGCCAAGTACAATGAGCAGTTCTTC	CASSLAGAKYNEQFF
TRBD1	NA	TRBV5-1	TRBJ1-1	TGCGCCAGCAGCCCGCTTACAGGGGGGGACACTGAAGCTTTCTTT	CASSPLTGGDTEAFF
TRBD1	few	TRBV19	TRBJ1-5	TGTGCCAGTAGTATAGTCTGGGACAGAGCAAGCAATCAGCCCCAGCATTTT	CASSIVWDRASNQPQHF
NA	NA	TRBV20-1	TRBJ2-1	TGCAGTGCTAGCGGGAGAAACCGATACAATGAGCAGTTCTTC	CSASGRNRYNEQFF
NA	few	TRBV20-1	TRBJ2-3	TGCAGTGCTAGCGAGCTCGATACGCAGTATTTT	CSASELDTQYF
TRBD1	many	TRBV7-2	TRBJ2-1	TGTGCCAGCAGCTTCACAGGGGGCGCAAACAATGAGCAGTTCTTC	CASSFTGGANNEQFF
NA	NA	TRBV14	TRBJ1-3	TGTGCCAGCAGCCAAGATCTTCAGAACACCATATATTTT	CASSQDLQNTIYF
NA	few	TRBV6-1	TRBJ2-7	TGTGCCAGCAGCCCCGGCGGGTCCCTCTACGAGCAGTACTTC	CASSPGGSLYEQYF
TRBD2	NA	TRBV6-2/TRBV6-3	TRBJ2-1	TGTGCCAGCAGTTACGTTCGCGGGAGCTCCTACAATGAGCAGTTCTTC	CASSYVRGSSYNEQFF
NA	NA	TRBV12-3/TRBV12-4	TRBJ2-3	TGTGCCAGCAGTTTACAGGTATCGGGCACAGATACGCAGTATTTT	CASSLQVSGTDTQYF
TRBD2	few	TRBV15	TRBJ2-3	TGTGCCACCAGCAGATCTAGCGGGAGATCAACAGATACGCAGTATTTT	CATSRSSGRSTDTQYF
NA	NA	TRBV9	TRBJ2-2	TGTGCCAGCAGCGCCCGGGAGAACACCGGGGAGCTGTTTTTT	CASSARENTGELFF
NA	NA	TRBV30	TRBJ1-1	TGTGCCTGGAGTGTATTAGGAGGCACTGAAGCTTTCTTT	CAWSVLGGTEAFF
TRBD1	NA	TRBV4-3	TRBJ2-2	TGCGCCAGCAGCCAAGTGGGACAGGGGGCCGGCGGGAACACCGGGGAGCTGTTTTTT	CASSQVGQGAGGNTGELFF
TRBD2	NA	TRBV20-1	TRBJ2-1	TGCAGTGCTATAGGACTAGCGGGAGATTACAATGGGCAGTTCTTC	CSAIGLAGDYNGQFF
TRBD1	few	TRBV5-1	TRBJ1-4	TGCGCCAGCAGCCGTTCACCCAGCCTACAGGGGGGATCACCCAATGAAAAACTGTTTTTT	CASSRSPSLQGGSPNEKLFF
NA	NA	TRBV15	TRBJ2-7	TGTGCCACCAGCCCTCCTCGGGGAAGGAGCTACGAGCAGTACTTC	CATSPPRGRSYEQYF
TRBD2	NA	TRBV7-2	TRBJ2-7	TGTGCCAGCAGCTTAGTTTGGGGACTAGACCAGAACGAGCAGTACTTC	CASSLVWGLDQNEQYF
NA	few	TRBV5-1	TRBJ1-4	TGCGCCAGCAGCTTGGAAGGGAAGGCGGAAAAACTGTTTTTT	CASSLEGKAEKLFF
NA	NA	TRBV19	TRBJ1-3	TGTGCCAGTAGTAGGGAGGGGAGCTCTGGAAACACCATATATTTT	CASSREGSSGNTIYF
TRBD2	once	TRBV20-1	TRBJ2-1	TGCAGTGCTCCAAAAACTAGCGGGAGTCGTGGTGAGCAGTTCTTC	CSAPKTSGSRGEQFF